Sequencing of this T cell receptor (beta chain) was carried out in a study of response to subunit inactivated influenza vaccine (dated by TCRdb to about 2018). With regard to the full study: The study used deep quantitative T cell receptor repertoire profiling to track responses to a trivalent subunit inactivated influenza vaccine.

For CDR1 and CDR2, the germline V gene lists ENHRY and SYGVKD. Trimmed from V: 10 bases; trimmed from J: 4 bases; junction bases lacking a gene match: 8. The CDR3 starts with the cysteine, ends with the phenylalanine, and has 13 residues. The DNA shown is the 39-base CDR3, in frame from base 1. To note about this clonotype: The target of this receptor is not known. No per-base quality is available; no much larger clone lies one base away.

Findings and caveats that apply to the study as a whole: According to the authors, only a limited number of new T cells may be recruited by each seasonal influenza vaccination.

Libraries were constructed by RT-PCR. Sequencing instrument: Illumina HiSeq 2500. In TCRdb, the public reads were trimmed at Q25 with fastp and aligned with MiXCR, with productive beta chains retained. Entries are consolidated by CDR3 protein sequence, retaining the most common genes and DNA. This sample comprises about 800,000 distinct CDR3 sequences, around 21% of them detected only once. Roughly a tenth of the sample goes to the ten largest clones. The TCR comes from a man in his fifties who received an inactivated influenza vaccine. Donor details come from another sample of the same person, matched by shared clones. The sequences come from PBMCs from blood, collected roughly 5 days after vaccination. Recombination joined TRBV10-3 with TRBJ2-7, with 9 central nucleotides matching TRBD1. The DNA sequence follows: TGTGCCACCACCCGGGACAGGGAGTACGAGCAGTACTTC. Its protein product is CATTRDREYEQYF.